This TCR beta chain comes out of a study of beta chain features in type 1 diabetes. Overall study context: Cell yields, age and gender were similar between patients and healthy donors. There were 90 million to 110 million sorted cells examined across all samples. Study-wide points: Small HLA sub-analyses could not settle whether HLA shapes TCRB rearrangement. Any PCR bias toward short templates would affect both groups alike.

The ends were cut back, 0 bases at V and 3 bases at J, with 9 bases in the middle. The V gene's germline CDR1 is LGHNA and CDR2 YSLEER. The CDR3 is 14 residues long. TCRB transcripts that were expressed got sequenced, as all of the isolated RNA had been reverse transcribed. Method: immunoSEQ multiplex PCR; TCRdb's copy keeps in-frame clones and lacks some. Seen here are about 150,000 clones, about a tenth observed once, and the top ten hold about 0.66%. This clone was found many times. The antigen is undetermined. The chain has TRBV4-3 and TRBJ2-7, with D possibly being TRBD2 (5 bases). The sequencing input was central memory CD4+ T cells from blood. The receptor's source is a man between 18 and 29 years old in good health. In DNA, the CDR3 is TGCGCCAGCAGCCAAGATAGGGCGGGCTACGAGCAGTACTTC. Amino acid sequence: CASSQDRAGYEQYF.